The rows below give T cell receptor beta chains drawn from one sample of a study of blood T cell repertoires in COVID-19. Sequencing used immunoSEQ multiplex PCR; TCRdb keeps in-frame clones, though not all of them. The sample lists about 64,000 clones, 80% to 90% occurring once. The sample was peripheral blood. These receptors originate from a woman aged 60-75 years with acute or convalescent COVID-19. The conserved cysteine and the conserved F or W are not part of the CDR3 here. Expanded clones are given a class, and other clones once, few, many or no size at all.

V: TRBV6-1
size: NA
length: 12
CDR3: ASSESEGLEPQH

V: TRBV18
size: NA
length: 10
CDR3: ASSLQGYEQY

V: TRBV2
size: NA
length: 13
CDR3: ASSPEQGRNEKLF

V: TRBV6-1
size: NA
length: 17
CDR3: ASSDRGPGQGAVNYGYT

V: TRBV3-1/TRBV3-2
size: NA
length: 15
CDR3: ASSLRGTGNSGNTIY

V: TRBV9
size: NA
length: 11
CDR3: ASSPPGNYGYT

V: TRBV5-1
size: NA
length: 11
CDR3: ASSLLTELERF

V: TRBV4-1
size: NA
length: 12
CDR3: ASSPPVPPYEQY

V: TRBV4-2
size: NA
length: 13
CDR3: ASSQDSHANTEAF

V: TRBV20-1
size: NA
length: 9
CDR3: SARDQGGLL

V: TRBV9
size: once
length: 14
CDR3: ASSQRDSRSGNTIY

V: TRBV7-3
size: once
length: 13
CDR3: ASSPGLAGGNEQF

V: TRBV2
size: NA
length: 13
CDR3: ASSEPGLGYNEQF